These 11 T cell receptor beta chains share one sample of origin, sequenced in a study of T cell responses to AZD1222 COVID-19 vaccine. TCRdb keeps only in-frame clones here, not all; method: immunoSEQ multiplex PCR. The sample holds around 120,000 clones, 80% to 95% seen once. The sample in question was peripheral blood, obtained on day 0 of AZD1222 vaccination. The receptors shown here come from an adult in good health.

The rearrangement uses TRBV15 and TRBJ1-1; 7 nucleotides line up with TRBD1. The V gene's germline CDR1 is LNHNV and CDR2 YYDKDF (reference sequence). Trimming took 1 base from V and 1 from J; bases not matched to a gene: 6. The CDR3 has 16 residues. The CDR3 sequence: CATSRGQGGRNTEAFF. The CDR3 coding sequence is TGTGCCACCAGCAGAGGGCAGGGGGGAAGGAACACTGAAGCTTTCTTT.

The J gene is TRBJ1-2, the V gene TRBV11-2; maybe TRBD1 (6 bases). CDR1 is SGHAT, CDR2 FQNNGV, per germline. The CDR3 consists of 18 residues. V lost 6 bases and J lost 0, with 23 bases in between. CDR3 amino acids: CASRTTRRGARANYGYTF. CDR3 DNA: TGTGCCAGCAGGACAACCCGCCGGGGGGCGAGGGCTAACTATGGCTACACCTTC.

The chain couples TRBV27 to TRBJ2-4, with D perhaps matching TRBD1 or TRBD2 (5 bases each). This CDR3 has 13 residues. CDR1 MNHEY and CDR2 SMNVEV come from the germline V gene (reference sequence). Trimming shortened V by 3 bases and J by 5 bases, and 8 bases separated the two germline ends. This chain's CDR3 is CASSLRGENIQYF. The DNA for the CDR3 is TGTGCCAGCAGTTTGAGGGGAGAAAACATTCAGTACTTC.

The gene calls are TRBV5-1 and TRBJ2-1; possibly TRBD2 for D (6 bases). CDR1 is SGHRS, CDR2 YFSETQ, per germline. Trimming removed 0 bases from V and 1 base from J, with 14 bases in between. This CDR3 comprises 17 residues. The CDR3 sequence: CASSLEGSAGSYNEQFF. CDR3 nucleotide sequence: TGCGCCAGCAGCTTGGAGGGCTCGGCGGGGTCCTACAATGAGCAGTTCTTC.

The chain combines TRBV19 with TRBJ1-5; maybe TRBD1 (6 bases). The V and J ends lost 6 bases and 6 bases respectively, with 18 bases between them. There are 15 residues in the CDR3. Germline V CDR1 and CDR2: LNHDA, SQIVND (reference sequence). The CDR3 region is CASSQGTSALQPQHF. CDR3 DNA: TGTGCCAGTAGCCAAGGGACATCAGCTCTTCAGCCCCAGCATTTT. The whole variable domain, filled in from reference TRBV19 and TRBJ1-5, reads DGGITQSPKYLFRKEGQNVTLSCEQNLNHDAMYWYRQDPGQGLRLIYYSQIVNDFQKGDIAEGYSVSREKKESFPLTVTSAQKNPTAFYLCASSQGTSALQPQHFGDGTRLSIL.

V gene TRBV28 combines with J gene TRBJ2-1; no reliable D call. The CDR3 runs 15 residues. V was pared by 2 bases and J by 0 bases, with 8 bases between. The V gene's germline CDR1 is MDHEN and CDR2 SYDVKM. CDR3 sequence reads: CASSLGRSSYNEQFF. CDR3 nucleotide sequence: TGTGCCAGCAGTTTAGGGCGGAGCTCCTACAATGAGCAGTTCTTC. Based on the CDR3 plus reference TRBV28 and TRBJ2-1, the full variable domain is DVKVTQSSRYLVKRTGEKVFLECVQDMDHENMFWYRQDPGLGLRLIYFSYDVKMKEKGDIPEGYSVSREKKERFSLILESASTNQTSMYLCASSLGRSSYNEQFFGPGTRLTVL.

This sequence joins TRBV7-9 and TRBJ1-3; the D gene is possibly TRBD1 (6 bases). Per germline, CDR1 SEHNR and CDR2 FQNEAQ (reference sequence). Trimming removed 4 bases from V and 0 bases from J, with 16 bases in between. The length of the CDR3 is 17 residues. DNA of the CDR3: TGTGCCAGCAGCTCGGACAGTATGTTTAGCTCTGGAAACACCATATATTTT. Translated: CASSSDSMFSSGNTIYF. The full variable domain, completed using reference TRBV7-9 and TRBJ1-3, is DTGVSQNPRHKITKRGQNVTFRCDPISEHNRLYWYRQTLGQGPEFLTYFQNEAQLEKSRLLSDRFSAERPKGSFSTLEIQRTEQGDSAMYLCASSSDSMFSSGNTIYFGEGSWLTVV.

The CDR3 protein is CASSSGQGIGNQPQHF. The CDR3 DNA sequence: TGTGCCAGCAGCTCTGGACAGGGGATCGGCAATCAGCCCCAGCATTTT. The J gene is TRBJ1-5, the V gene TRBV7-9, with 9 bases fitting TRBD1. The CDR3 totals 16 residues. Germline assignment: CDR1 SEHNR and CDR2 FQNEAQ (reference sequence). Losses at the gene ends were 4 bases for V and 2 bases for J; bases not matched to a gene: 6.

The genes are TRBV6-1 and TRBJ1-1; 9 bases are shared with TRBD1. Germline trimming cut 4 bases from V and 7 bases from J; bases unmatched to any gene: 13. There are 16 residues in the CDR3. Germline loops: CDR1 MNHNS, CDR2 SASEGT. The CDR3 DNA sequence: TGTGCCAGCAGTGCCATTGCGACAGGGGGATCTGTTGAAGCTTTCTTT. Translating gives CASSAIATGGSVEAFF.

As DNA, the CDR3 is TGTGCCAGCAGCTTAGAAGTTCTGGCAGTCTATGGCTACACCTTC. Its translation: CASSLEVLAVYGYTF. The chain carries TRBV7-2 and TRBJ1-2; D call uncertain. The CDR3 has 15 residues. Germline V gene data show CDR1 as SGHTA and CDR2 as FQGNSA. V was clipped by 1 base and J by 4 bases, with 13 bases between them.

The V and J genes are TRBV5-1 and TRBJ2-1; no definite D call. Trimming shortened V by 0 bases and J by 0 bases, and 10 bases separated the two germline ends. Germline V gene data show CDR1 as SGHRS and CDR2 as YFSETQ. The CDR3 totals 16 residues. The CDR3 sequence is CASSLGGLRSYNEQFF. The CDR3 bases are TGCGCCAGCAGCTTGGGTGGCCTCCGCTCCTACAATGAGCAGTTCTTC.